These T cell receptor beta chains were read from a single sample in a study of control samples from healthy donors and cancer patients. The table came from immunoSEQ multiplex PCR; TCRdb's copy has only in-frame clones and leaves some out. The sample shows tens of thousands of clones, more than 70% of them seen only once. Sequenced material: blood. The receptors were sampled from a woman aged 50 to 60 in good health. CDR3s include the opening cysteine and the closing phenylalanine or tryptophan. The D gene is left open where the match is weak. Clone size is given for some rows only: seen once, a few or many times, or a class if the clone is expanded.

j_call d_call v_call clone_size cdr3_nt cdr3_aa
TRBJ2-2 - TRBV6-1 - TGTGCCAGCAGTGAGCCCACCGGGGAGCTGTTTTTT CASSEPTGELFF
TRBJ1-4 TRBD1 TRBV2 - TGTGCCAGCAGTGAGGGACAGGGATTTTCAACTAATGAAAAACTGTTTTTT CASSEGQGFSTNEKLFF
TRBJ2-3 - TRBV2 - TGTGCCAGCAGAGTAGCAGGAGATACGCAGTATTTT CASRVAGDTQYF
TRBJ1-2 - TRBV6-5 - TGTGCCAGCGGACAGAGGGCTTATGGCTACACCTTC CASGQRAYGYTF
TRBJ1-3 - TRBV7-2 - TGTGCCAGCAGCCCCCTCCCGTGGACCATATATTTT CASSPLPWTIYF
TRBJ1-5 - TRBV30 - TGTGCCTGGAGTGTAAAGGGAAATCAGCCCCAGCATTTT CAWSVKGNQPQHF
TRBJ1-4 - TRBV5-1 - TGCGCCAGCAGCGGCGGGTTGACTAATGAGAAACTGTTTTTT CASSGGLTNEKLFF
TRBJ1-2 - TRBV6-5 - TGTGCCAGCAGGGACCCCAGGGGAAATGGCTACACCTTC CASRDPRGNGYTF
TRBJ1-2 TRBD1 TRBV6-5 - TGTGCCAGCAGCTACAGGGGAGAAGGCTACACCTTC CASSYRGEGYTF
TRBJ2-7 TRBD1 TRBV12-3/TRBV12-4 few TGTGCCAGCAGACAGGGGGCCGGAATCGAGCAGTACTTC CASRQGAGIEQYF
TRBJ2-7 TRBD1 TRBV7-7 - TGTGCCAGCAGCCCCGATCCGGGACAGGGGGGCGAGCAGTACTTC CASSPDPGQGGEQYF